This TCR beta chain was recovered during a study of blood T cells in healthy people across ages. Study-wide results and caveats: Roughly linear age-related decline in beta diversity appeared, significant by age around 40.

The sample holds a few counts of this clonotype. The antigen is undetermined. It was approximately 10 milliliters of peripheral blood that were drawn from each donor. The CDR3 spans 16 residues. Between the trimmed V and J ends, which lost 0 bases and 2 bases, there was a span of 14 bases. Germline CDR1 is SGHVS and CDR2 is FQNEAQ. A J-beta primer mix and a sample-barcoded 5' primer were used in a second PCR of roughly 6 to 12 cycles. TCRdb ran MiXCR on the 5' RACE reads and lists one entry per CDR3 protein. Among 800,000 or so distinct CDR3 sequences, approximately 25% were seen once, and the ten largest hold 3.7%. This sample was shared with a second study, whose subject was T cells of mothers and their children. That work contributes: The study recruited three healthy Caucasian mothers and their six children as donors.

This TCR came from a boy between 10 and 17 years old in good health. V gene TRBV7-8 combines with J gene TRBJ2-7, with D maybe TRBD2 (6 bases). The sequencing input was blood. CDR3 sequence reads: CASSLAHGLRAYEQYF. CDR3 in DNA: TGTGCCAGCAGCTTAGCCCATGGACTACGGGCCTACGAGCAGTACTTC.